Presented here are 9 T cell receptor beta chains from one specimen sequenced in a study of T-cell reconstitution after alpha-beta-depleted transplantation in children. Molecular barcoding with unique molecular identifiers was used for the TCRbeta library. TCRdb analysed the PCR reads with MiXCR anew, one entry per CDR3 protein. The sample yields just under 550,000 distinct CDR3 sequences, around 16% seen once. The specimen was PBMCs from the stem cell graft donor, collected from the stem cell graft. The source of these receptors is a human donor who donated a stem cell graft to a child with acute lymphoblastic leukemia.

The chain employs TRBV24-1 and TRBJ1-1; D is unresolved. The CDR3 runs to 16 residues. V was clipped by 0 bases and J by 2 bases, with 12 bases between them. The germline V gene encodes CDR1 KGHDR and CDR2 SFDVKD. CDR3 region: CATSDLRRQRNTEAFF. Written as DNA, the CDR3 is TGTGCCACCAGTGATTTGAGGCGCCAGCGAAACACTGAAGCTTTCTTT.

This clonotype was picked up a small number of times. This CDR3 is CASSPGGTQYF. CDR3 nucleotides: TGTGCCAGCAGTCCGGGGGGGACCCAGTACTTC. This rearrangement joins TRBV12-3 or TRBV12-4 to TRBJ2-5; 7 bases map to TRBD2. The CDR3 runs to 11 residues. V trimming: 5 bases; J trimming: 7 bases; junction bases outside the gene matches: 1.

This clonotype came up many times. The V gene is TRBV5-1, the J gene TRBJ2-2; the D gene could be TRBD1 or TRBD2 (5 bases each). Germline V gives CDR1 SGHRS, CDR2 YFSETQ. The V end lost 0 bases, the J end lost 6 bases, and 6 bases lay between the germline ends. The CDR3 contains 13 residues. CDR3 loop: CASSLVGAGELFF. Written as DNA, the CDR3 is TGCGCCAGCAGCTTGGTGGGGGCCGGGGAGCTGTTTTTT.

The chain links TRBV28 to TRBJ1-4, with D possibly TRBD1 on 5 matching bases. The CDR3 consists of 14 residues. Trimming left V 3 bases short and J 8 bases short, with 13 bases between. Germline CDR1 and CDR2: MDHEN and SYDVKM. The CDR3 protein is CASSFPGQSEKLFF. CDR3 coding DNA: TGTGCCAGCAGTTTTCCAGGGCAGAGCGAAAAACTGTTTTTT.

The chain joins TRBV5-1 to TRBJ2-5; no reliable D call. The CDR3 has 16 residues. CDR1 is SGHRS, CDR2 YFSETQ, per germline. Deletions cut 4 bases from V and 4 bases from J, with 20 bases between. CDR3 in amino acids: CASSGAAISTRETQYF. DNA for the CDR3: TGCGCCAGCAGCGGCGCAGCGATATCAACAAGAGAGACCCAGTACTTC.

J is TRBJ2-5 and V is TRBV18; D remains ambiguous. The CDR3 contains 15 residues. Germline CDR1 KGHSH, CDR2 LQKENI. The V gene lost 3 bases and the J gene lost 0 bases, with 11 bases spanning the gap. CDR3 DNA sequence: TGTGCCAGCTCACCGCAGGTCTCGTACCAAGAGACCCAGTACTTC. Its translation is CASSPQVSYQETQYF.

This chain links TRBV12-3 or TRBV12-4 with TRBJ2-3, with D possibly being TRBD1 (6 bases). Trimming shortened V by 8 bases and J by 2 bases, and 14 bases separated the two germline ends. This CDR3 has 14 residues. CDR3 bases: TGTGCCAGCCTATGGGGGCTAAACACAGATACGCAGTATTTT. Its protein is CASLWGLNTDTQYF.

The chain employs TRBV19 and TRBJ2-1; D unresolved. The CDR3 sequence is 13 residues long. The V end was cut by 8 bases, the J end by 8 bases, with 16 bases between. CDR1 and CDR2 (germline): LNHDA, SQIVND (reference sequence). CDR3 in DNA: TGTGCCAGTGGTGGTGGGTTTATGGATGAGCAGTTCTTC. It translates to CASGGGFMDEQFF.

Worth noting for this clonotype: The CDR3 carries no conserved terminal phenylalanine or tryptophan, so it likely arises from a read error. This chain uses TRBV5-1 with TRBJ2-7; D not resolved. Trimming removed 4 bases from V and 1 base from J, with 9 bases in between. The CDR3 runs to 13 residues. Germline V CDR1 and CDR2: SGHRS, YFSETQ. CDR3 loop: CASSPGSSYEQYS. CDR3 DNA sequence: TGCGCCAGCAGCCCCGGTTCATCCTACGAGCAGTACTCC.